This passage covers 19 T cell receptor beta chains from one sample sequenced in a study of control samples from healthy donors and cancer patients. TCRdb's table, derived via immunoSEQ multiplex PCR, lists solely in-frame clones and lacks some. The sample consists of approximately 160,000 clones, approximately 90% of them appearing once. Material for sequencing was blood. The receptors come from a young woman in good health.

This clone was seen only once. CDR3 DNA sequence: TGCGCCAGCAGCTTCGACCAAATCTACGAGCAGTACTTC. As protein: CASSFDQIYEQYF. V and J are TRBV5-1 and TRBJ2-7; D not resolved. CDR1 SGHRS and CDR2 YFSETQ come from the germline V gene. This CDR3 has 13 amino acids. Between the trimmed V and J ends, which lost 2 bases and 3 bases, there was a span of 9 bases.

This clone was counted a single time. The chain has TRBV6-5 and TRBJ1-1; D remains unclear. CDR3 length: 15 residues. Trimming stripped 2 bases from V and 1 base from J, with 11 bases between. CDR1 is MNHEY and CDR2 is SVGAGI in the germline V gene. The CDR3 nucleotides read TGTGCCAGCAGTTACGGAGGCAGTCGGAACACTGAAGCTTTCTTT. Its translation is CASSYGGSRNTEAFF.

V is TRBV5-5 and J is TRBJ2-5; D is unresolved. CDR1 and CDR2 (germline): SGHKS, YYEKEE (reference sequence). This CDR3 is built from 13 residues. V lost 0 bases and J 5 bases, leaving 8 bases between the germline ends. The CDR3 here is CASSLGPLETQYF. CDR3 DNA sequence: TGTGCCAGCAGCTTGGGACCTTTGGAGACCCAGTACTTC.

The chain carries TRBV27 and TRBJ1-1, with D possibly being TRBD1 (5 bases). Per germline, CDR1 MNHEY and CDR2 SMNVEV (reference sequence). CDR3 length equals 14 residues. V dropped 5 bases and J dropped 8 bases, with 18 bases sitting between them. CDR3 protein: CASSPLERGREAFF. The DNA of the CDR3 is TGTGCCAGCAGTCCCCTCGAAAGGGGCCGGGAAGCTTTCTTT.

The chain is built from TRBV2 and TRBJ1-5; D is ambiguous. The CDR3 covers 12 residues. Germline CDR1 SNHLY, CDR2 FYNNEI. The V end lost 7 bases, the J end lost 6 bases, and 10 bases lay between the germline ends. For the CDR3, the DNA is TGTGCCAGCAATTCCCTCAGTCAGCCCCAGCATTTT. Amino acid sequence: CASNSLSQPQHF.

Only a few counts were recorded for this clone. This chain links TRBV4-2 with TRBJ2-7, with D unresolved. This CDR3 has 12 residues. Germline CDR1 reads LGHNA; CDR2 reads YNFKEQ. Trimming took off 4 bases at V and 9 bases at J, with 13 bases between the two ends. The CDR3 reads CASSPDGWGQYF. The CDR3, as DNA: TGTGCCAGCAGCCCCGACGGTTGGGGGCAGTACTTC.

Only a few counts were recorded for this clone. The chain has TRBV5-1 and TRBJ2-7, with 8 bases lining up with TRBD1. The V gene's germline CDR1 is SGHRS and CDR2 YFSETQ. J lost 3 bases, V lost 10 bases, and 12 bases had no gene match. This CDR3 is built from 14 residues. CDR3 bases: TGCGCCCTCGTAGACCGGGACAGGAGCTACGAGCAGTACTTC. Translating it yields CALVDRDRSYEQYF.

This chain uses TRBV24-1 with TRBJ2-7; D assignment may be TRBD1 or TRBD2 (6 bases each). CDR3 length: 21 residues. The germline V gene has CDR1 KGHDR and CDR2 SFDVKD. V lost 0 bases and J 0 bases, leaving 26 bases between the germline ends. The CDR3 reads CATSDLGGGRIMHYPSYEQYF. DNA for the CDR3: TGTGCCACCAGTGATTTGGGAGGGGGTCGCATAATGCACTACCCCTCCTACGAGCAGTACTTC.

The genes are TRBV4-1 and TRBJ1-3, with no clear D. Germline assignment: CDR1 MGHRA and CDR2 YSYEKL. Trimming took 4 bases from V and 0 from J, leaving 7 bases between them. The CDR3 extends over 14 amino acids. CDR3 DNA sequence: TGCGCCAGCAGCCCGCTGGGCTCTGGAAACACCATATATTTT. It is translated as CASSPLGSGNTIYF.

This chain joins TRBV4-2 and TRBJ2-1; D is unresolved. V was clipped by 4 bases and J by 6 bases, with 16 bases between them. The CDR3 extends over 15 amino acids. Germline-derived CDR1 and CDR2 are LGHNA and YNFKEQ. This chain's CDR3 is CASSRIGRLGNEQFF. CDR3 nucleotide sequence: TGTGCCAGCAGCCGCATCGGACGGTTAGGCAATGAGCAGTTCTTC.

The V gene is TRBV6-6, the J gene TRBJ1-1, with a possible D match to TRBD1 (5 bases). V was clipped by 7 bases and J by 5 bases, with 14 bases between them. The germline V gene has CDR1 MNHNY and CDR2 SVGAGI (reference sequence). The CDR3 is made up of 13 amino acids. CDR3 nucleotide sequence: TGTGCCAGCACCCTGGGGGGATGGACTGAAGCTTTCTTT. It encodes CASTLGGWTEAFF.

The rearrangement links TRBV15 to TRBJ1-4; D gene ambiguous. Trimming cost V 4 bases and J 1 base, with 13 bases left between them. The germline V gene encodes CDR1 LNHNV and CDR2 YYDKDF (reference sequence). The CDR3 is made up of 16 amino acids. The CDR3 bases are TGTGCCACCAGCATCCAGGAACTGGAAACTAATGAAAAACTGTTTTTT. It encodes CATSIQELETNEKLFF.

The chain combines TRBV5-1 with TRBJ2-7; 9 bases are a match to TRBD1. V lost 1 base and J lost 6; bases outside the gene matches: 8. The CDR3 loop spans 15 amino acids. Germline CDR1 SGHRS, CDR2 YFSETQ. CDR3 amino acids: CASSLKDRGGREQYF. The CDR3 DNA reads TGCGCCAGCAGCTTGAAGGACAGGGGTGGGCGCGAGCAGTACTTC.

The genes are TRBV20-1 and TRBJ2-5; 8 bases line up with TRBD2. From germline, CDR1 is DFQATT and CDR2 SNEGSKA (reference sequence). This CDR3 region has 13 residues. The ends lost 3 bases at V and 1 base at J; junction bases unmatched: 1. The chain's CDR3 is CSASGLAQETQYF. CDR3 DNA: TGCAGTGCTAGTGGACTAGCCCAAGAGACCCAGTACTTC.

V gene TRBV24-1 combines with J gene TRBJ1-1, with D maybe TRBD1 (5 bases). V was pared by 7 bases and J by 3 bases, with 5 bases between. CDR1 and CDR2 (germline): KGHDR, SFDVKD. CDR3 length: 11 amino acids. The CDR3 DNA reads TGTGCCACCAGAGGGGACACTGAAGCTTTCTTT. Amino acids: CATRGDTEAFF.

V usage is TRBV28 and J usage is TRBJ2-5; D is unresolved. This CDR3 is 11 amino acids long. V lost 6 bases to trimming and J lost 5 bases, with 7 bases between them. Germline-derived CDR1 and CDR2 are MDHEN and SYDVKM. The DNA of the CDR3 is TGTGCCAGCAGCATTATGGAGACCCAGTACTTC. Its protein is CASSIMETQYF.

This rearrangement joins TRBV5-1 to TRBJ1-5; 9 nucleotides align to TRBD1. The germline V gene has CDR1 SGHRS and CDR2 YFSETQ. The V segment lost 3 bases and the J segment 3 bases; nucleotides outside the gene matches: 4. CDR3 size: 15 residues. The CDR3 reads CASSWGTGNNQPQHF. The CDR3 nucleotides are TGCGCCAGCAGCTGGGGGACAGGGAACAATCAGCCCCAGCATTTT. The full variable domain, completed using reference TRBV5-1 and TRBJ1-5, is KAGVTQTPRYLIKTRGQQVTLSCSPISGHRSVSWYQQTPGQGLQFLFEYFSETQRNKGNFPGRFSGRQFSNSRSEMNVSTLELGDSALYLCASSWGTGNNQPQHFGDGTRLSIL.

The V gene is TRBV28, the J gene TRBJ2-7; TRBD1 agrees at 7 bases. The CDR3 is 12 residues long. Germline V lookup: CDR1 MDHEN, CDR2 SYDVKM. The J segment lost 5 bases and the V segment lost 8 bases, leaving 6 bases of the junction unmatched. In nucleotides, the CDR3 is TGTGCCAGCGGGCCTCAGGGGGACGAGCAGTACTTC. Protein sequence: CASGPQGDEQYF. The complete variable domain, with remaining parts taken from reference TRBV28 and TRBJ2-7, reads DVKVTQSSRYLVKRTGEKVFLECVQDMDHENMFWYRQDPGLGLRLIYFSYDVKMKEKGDIPEGYSVSREKKERFSLILESASTNQTSMYLCASGPQGDEQYFGPGTRLTVT.

The chain has TRBV18 and TRBJ2-5, with D possibly being TRBD1 (6 bases). The germline V gene encodes CDR1 KGHSH and CDR2 LQKENI. This CDR3 comprises 14 residues. V lost 2 bases, J lost 5 bases, and 12 bases lay in between. The CDR3 nucleotides read TGTGCCAGCTCACCAGGGAACAGGGTGGAGACCCAGTACTTC. It is translated as CASSPGNRVETQYF.